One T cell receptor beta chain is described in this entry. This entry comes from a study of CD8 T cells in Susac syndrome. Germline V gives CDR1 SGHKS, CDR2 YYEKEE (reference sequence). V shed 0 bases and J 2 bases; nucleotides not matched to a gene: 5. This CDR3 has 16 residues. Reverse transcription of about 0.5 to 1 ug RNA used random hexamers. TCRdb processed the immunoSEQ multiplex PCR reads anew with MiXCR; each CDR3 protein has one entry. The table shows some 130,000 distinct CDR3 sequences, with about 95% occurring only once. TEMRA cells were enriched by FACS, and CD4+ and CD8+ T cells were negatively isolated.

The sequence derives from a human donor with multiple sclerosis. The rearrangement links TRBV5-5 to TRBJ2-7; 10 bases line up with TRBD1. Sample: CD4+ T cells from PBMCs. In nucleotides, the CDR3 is TGTGCCAGCAGCTTGGGGAGGACAGGGGGAACCTACGAGCAGTACTTC. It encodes CASSLGRTGGTYEQYF.